This T cell receptor beta chain came from a study of blood T cell repertoires in COVID-19. Study summary: The origin of the acute and convalescent COVID-19 samples was the United States, Italy and Spain. Sources were T cells, B-cell-depleted T cells, or PBMCs; the material itself was cDNA or gDNA.

Trimming pared 3 bases from V and 2 bases from J, leaving 3 bases between. The CDR3 has 12 amino acids. In the study's own analysis: Using reference gene primer amplification, nucleated cell counts were estimated. Generated by immunoSEQ multiplex PCR, the TCRdb table keeps only in-frame clones and is missing some. The V and J calls and clone size were taken over from that table, and D and trimming were inferred from the DNA. The table lists 65,000 to 95,000 clones, around nine tenths of them singletons. The source material was peripheral blood. The receptor comes from a man between 65 and 85 years old with active or convalescent COVID-19. The chain is built from TRBV12-3 or TRBV12-4 and TRBJ2-3, with D unclear. CDR3 sequence reads: CASSFSTDTQYF. CDR3 bases: TGTGCCAGCAGTTTCTCCACAGATACGCAGTATTTT.